This T cell receptor (beta chain) came from a study of blood T cell repertoires in COVID-19. Only in-frame clones appear in the TCRdb table, and some are missing; sequencing was by immunoSEQ multiplex PCR. The data show 300,000 to 400,000 clones, more than 75% seen once. Germline lookup yields CDR1 SGHKS and CDR2 YYEKEE (reference sequence). Trimming removed 0 bases from V and 6 bases from J; junction bases left unmatched: 8. The CDR3 has 15 residues. The chain joins TRBV5-5 to TRBJ2-5; 7 bases are shared with TRBD2. The receptor's source is a man between 50 and 59 years old with active or convalescent COVID-19. The specimen sequenced was peripheral blood. The CDR3 bases are TGTGCCAGCAGCTTGGAGTTAGCGGGCGCGAAGACCCAGTACTTC. Encoded protein: CASSLELAGAKTQYF.